The 28 T cell receptor beta chains below all came from one sample that was sequenced in a study of blood T cell repertoires in COVID-19. Some clones are missing from TCRdb's copy, which holds only in-frame ones; the method was immunoSEQ multiplex PCR. The sample includes roughly 480,000 clones, 89% of them seen just once. The sequencing input was peripheral blood. All receptors derive from a man aged 18 to 35 with COVID-19, enrolled during active disease.

The chain has TRBV5-4 and TRBJ1-2, with 10 bases aligning to TRBD1. V trimming: 2 bases; J trimming: 4 bases; junction bases outside the gene matches: 5. Germline-derived CDR1 and CDR2 are SGHNT and YYREEE (reference sequence). This CDR3 has 15 residues. The CDR3 spells CASSLRGQGIYGYTF. In DNA, the CDR3 is TGTGCCAGCAGCTTAAGGGGACAGGGGATCTATGGCTACACCTTC.

This chain links TRBV19 with TRBJ2-5; 8 bases agree with TRBD2. V lost 10 bases to trimming and J lost 9 bases; unmatched junction nucleotides: 7. The germline gives CDR1 LNHDA, CDR2 SQIVND (reference sequence). The CDR3 runs to 11 residues. For the CDR3, the DNA is TGTGCCACCCGGGGGGGTCGCGCCCAGTACTTC. It specifies CATRGGRAQYF.

This sequence joins TRBV5-1 and TRBJ2-3; TRBD2 is a possible D gene (5 bases). The CDR3 loop spans 15 amino acids. Trimming removed 4 bases at V and 5 bases at J, with 17 bases between. Germline assignment: CDR1 SGHRS and CDR2 YFSETQ. CDR3 in amino acids: CASSRGATSGDTQYF. The DNA of the CDR3 is TGCGCCAGCAGCCGCGGAGCCACCAGCGGAGATACGCAGTATTTT.

V and J are TRBV2 and TRBJ1-4; D gene ambiguous. Germline V gene data show CDR1 as SNHLY and CDR2 as FYNNEI. The CDR3 length is 13 residues. The V end lost 4 bases, the J end lost 8 bases, and 11 bases lay between the germline ends. CDR3 sequence (DNA): TGTGCCAGCAGTGGGTCCAGATCAGAAAAACTGTTTTTT. Translated: CASSGSRSEKLFF.

The chain is built from TRBV24-1 and TRBJ2-2, with 9 positions matching TRBD1. Germline V CDR1 and CDR2: KGHDR, SFDVKD. V shed 4 bases, J shed 3 bases, and the junction held 5 bases outside the gene matches. The CDR3 totals 16 residues. Here the CDR3 DNA reads TGTGCCACCAGTGAGCCTGGACAGGGGTACACCGGGGAGCTGTTTTTT. Translation gives CATSEPGQGYTGELFF.

The chain joins TRBV18 to TRBJ2-1, with D possibly matching TRBD2 (6 bases). Germline-derived CDR1 and CDR2 are KGHSH and LQKENI. Trimming took off 3 bases at V and 7 bases at J, with 19 bases between the two ends. This CDR3 spans 16 amino acids. CDR3 nucleotide sequence: TGTGCCAGCTCACCGATGGAGGGCCGGAGCGGGAATGAGCAGTTCTTC. Translation gives CASSPMEGRSGNEQFF. The entire variable domain, with the rest obtained from reference TRBV18 and TRBJ2-1, is as follows: NAGVMQNPRHLVRRRGQEARLRCSPMKGHSHVYWYRQLPEEGLKFMVYLQKENIIDESGMPKERFSAEFPKEGPSILRIQQVVRGDSAAYFCASSPMEGRSGNEQFFGPGTRLTVL.

This sequence joins TRBV2 and TRBJ1-3; D gene ambiguous. Trimming cost V 8 bases and J 0 bases, with 8 bases left between them. The CDR3 runs to 13 residues. Per the germline V gene, CDR1 is SNHLY and CDR2 is FYNNEI. In DNA form, the CDR3 reads TGTGCCAGCCGGTACAGCTCTGGAAACACCATATATTTT. It translates to CASRYSSGNTIYF. The full variable domain, in which reference TRBV2 and TRBJ1-3 provide the parts outside the CDR3, is EPEVTQTPSHQVTQMGQEVILRCVPISNHLYFYWYRQILGQKVEFLVSFYNNEISEKSEIFDDQFSVERPDGSNFTLKIRSTKLEDSAMYFCASRYSSGNTIYFGEGSWLTVV.

This clone appeared a few times. V usage is TRBV6-1 and J usage is TRBJ2-3; 7 nucleotides match TRBD2. Germline CDR1 MNHNS, CDR2 SASEGT. This CDR3 has 18 residues. Trimming cost V 3 bases and J 5 bases; bases outside gene matches: 17. The CDR3 DNA follows: TGTGCCAGCAGTGACCTAGTGAGTCGGGAGCGGGGTCGAGATACGCAGTATTTT. Its protein is CASSDLVSRERGRDTQYF.

This clone was counted ten times or more. The gene calls are TRBV27 and TRBJ2-7; TRBD1 is a possible D gene (5 bases). The CDR3 is 15 residues long. CDR1 is MNHEY and CDR2 is SMNVEV in the germline V gene (reference sequence). The V gene lost 2 bases and the J gene lost 0 bases, with 11 bases spanning the gap. CDR3 DNA: TGTGCCAGCAGTTTAAGTCAGGGAAGCTCCTACGAGCAGTACTTC. Its translation: CASSLSQGSSYEQYF.

CDR3 amino acids: CASSPPGLRAWGEQFF. The CDR3 DNA is TGTGCCAGCAGCCCACCGGGACTCAGGGCGTGGGGGGAGCAGTTCTTC. V is TRBV3-1 (or the pseudogene TRBV3-2) and J is TRBJ2-1; TRBD2 is a possible D gene (6 bases). Germline CDR1 and CDR2: LGHDT and YNNKEL (reference sequence). The CDR3 spans 16 residues. V was shortened by 4 bases and J by 10 bases, with 23 bases between the two germline ends.

This chain connects TRBV5-4 to TRBJ1-1, with 8 bases identical to TRBD1. CDR1 SGHNT and CDR2 YYREEE come from the germline V gene (reference sequence). V trimming: 8 bases; J trimming: 4 bases; junction bases outside the gene matches: 7. The CDR3 sequence is 13 residues long. For the CDR3, the DNA is TGTGCCAGTCAGGGGGCGACGTCCACTGAAGCTTTCTTT. Amino acids: CASQGATSTEAFF.

This chain connects TRBV6-4 to TRBJ2-5, with D possibly TRBD1 on 5 matching bases. The CDR3 has 15 residues. V was shortened by 5 bases and J by 4 bases, with 17 bases between the two germline ends. Germline loops: CDR1 MRHNA, CDR2 SNTAGT. The CDR3 coding sequence is TGTGCCAGCAGTCCTCAGGGTATAGACGGAGAGACCCAGTACTTC. Translated, it gives CASSPQGIDGETQYF.

The CDR3 nucleotides are TGTGCCAGCAGTCCCTCCCTCCAGGGTGGAACTAATGAAAAACTGTTTTTT. Translating it yields CASSPSLQGGTNEKLFF. The chain recombines TRBV7-6 with TRBJ1-4; D perhaps matches TRBD1 (5 bases). The CDR3 is 17 amino acids. CDR1 and CDR2 (germline): SGHVS, FNYEAQ. V was trimmed by 6 bases and J by 1 base, leaving 18 bases between them.

The V gene is TRBV9, the J gene TRBJ2-3; a weak D match, TRBD2 (5 bases). The V and J ends lost 3 bases and 1 base respectively, with 15 bases between them. CDR3 length: 16 amino acids. Germline lookup yields CDR1 SGDLS and CDR2 YYNGEE. The CDR3 sequence: CASSGRLTTGTDTQYF. The CDR3 coding sequence is TGTGCCAGCAGCGGTAGACTGACTACAGGCACAGATACGCAGTATTTT.

The rearrangement joins TRBV2 to TRBJ2-1, with 10 bases matching TRBD1. Unmatched junction bases numbered 6, after V lost 1 base and J lost 0 bases. This CDR3 comprises 18 residues. Germline CDR1 is SNHLY and CDR2 is FYNNEI. The CDR3 nucleotides are TGTGCCAGCAGTGAAGTCCGGGGACAGGGGAGCTCCTACAATGAGCAGTTCTTC. Translating gives CASSEVRGQGSSYNEQFF.

The CDR3 protein is CASSLGQEMNTEAFF. CDR3 DNA sequence: TGTGCCAGCAGCTTGGGACAGGAGATGAACACTGAAGCTTTCTTT. The chain couples TRBV5-4 to TRBJ1-1, with TRBD1 as a possible D gene (6 bases). V gave up 0 bases and J gave up 0 bases, with 9 bases separating them. The V gene's germline CDR1 is SGHNT and CDR2 YYREEE (reference sequence). The CDR3 contains 15 residues.

The count of this clone is one. The chain couples TRBV19 to TRBJ2-5; TRBD1 matches at 8 bases. With 6 bases clipped from V and 7 bases from J, the junction kept 7 bases outside the gene matches. The CDR3 loop spans 13 amino acids. Germline V gene lookup returns CDR1 LNHDA and CDR2 SQIVND (reference sequence). The CDR3 spells CASSTDREGTQYF. The CDR3 DNA is TGTGCCAGTAGCACGGACAGGGAAGGGACCCAGTACTTC.

This chain connects TRBV11-2 to TRBJ1-2; D ambiguous. Trimming took off 0 bases at V and 5 bases at J, with 4 bases between the two ends. Germline CDR1 is SGHAT and CDR2 is FQNNGV. This CDR3 is built from 12 residues. The CDR3 loop is CASSLESYGYTF. DNA of the CDR3: TGTGCCAGCAGCTTAGAGAGTTATGGCTACACCTTC.

In the case of this clone: This may come from a read error, since a much larger clone is one base off. The V call is TRBV6-5, the J call TRBJ1-5; the D gene is possibly TRBD1 (5 bases). V dropped 6 bases and J dropped 0 bases, with 6 bases sitting between them. CDR3 size: 13 residues. Per the germline V gene, CDR1 is MNHEY and CDR2 is SVGAGI. The CDR3 is CASRQDSNQPQHF. CDR3 bases: TGTGCCAGCAGACAGGATAGCAATCAGCCCCAGCATTTT.

The chain links TRBV15 to TRBJ1-1; D is ambiguous. The CDR3 has 14 residues. V dropped 0 bases and J dropped 0 bases, with 5 bases sitting between them. Looked up from germline, CDR1 is LNHNV and CDR2 is YYDKDF (reference sequence). The CDR3 is CATSRDQVNTEAFF. For the CDR3, the DNA is TGTGCCACCAGCAGAGATCAGGTGAACACTGAAGCTTTCTTT. Supplemented by reference TRBV15 and TRBJ1-1, the full variable domain reads DAMVIQNPRYQVTQFGKPVTLSCSQTLNHNVMYWYQQKSSQAPKLLFHYYDKDFNNEADTPDNFQSRRPNTSFCFLDIRSPGLGDTAMYLCATSRDQVNTEAFFGQGTRLTVV.

The genes are TRBV28 and TRBJ2-7; 11 bases line up with TRBD2. The CDR3 is 14 amino acids. V shed 5 bases and J 6 bases; nucleotides not matched to a gene: 6. The germline V gene has CDR1 MDHEN and CDR2 SYDVKM. The CDR3 nucleotides are TGTGCCAGCAGTCTTAGCGGGGGGGCCTCCGAGCAGTACTTC. Its protein is CASSLSGGASEQYF.

This clone was recorded a few times. J is TRBJ2-7 and V is TRBV11-3, with 7 bases fitting TRBD1. There are 16 residues in the CDR3. The V segment lost 1 base and the J segment 5 bases; nucleotides outside the gene matches: 11. The germline V gene has CDR1 SGHNT and CDR2 YENEEA. The CDR3 DNA reads TGTGCCAGCAGCTTAGGGGGATACAGGGGCGCGGACGAGCAGTACTTC. Its protein product is CASSLGGYRGADEQYF. The full variable domain, in which reference TRBV11-3 and TRBJ2-7 provide the parts outside the CDR3, is EAGVVQSPRYKIIEKKQPVAFWCNPISGHNTLYWYLQNLGQGPELLIRYENEEAVDDSQLPKDRFSAERLKGVDSTLKIQPAELGDSAVYLCASSLGGYRGADEQYFGPGTRLTVT.

The chain links TRBV11-3 to TRBJ2-1, with TRBD2 matching over 8 bases. Germline V gene data show CDR1 as SGHNT and CDR2 as YENEEA. The V gene end was trimmed by 8 bases and the J gene end by 10 bases; junction bases not matched to a gene: 10. The CDR3 extends over 13 amino acids. The CDR3 coding sequence is TGTGCCAGCGGTATTGGCGGGGGGCTCGAGCAGTTCTTC. Its translation: CASGIGGGLEQFF.

This clone has only a few counts. The V call is TRBV5-1, the J call TRBJ2-1; 9 bases align to TRBD2. The germline V gene encodes CDR1 SGHRS and CDR2 YFSETQ. V trimming: 0 bases; J trimming: 8 bases; junction bases outside the gene matches: 6. The CDR3 is 15 amino acids. The CDR3 DNA reads TGCGCCAGCAGCTTGGAGGGGACTAGCCCAGATGAGCAGTTCTTC. This codes for CASSLEGTSPDEQFF.

V gene TRBV4-1 combines with J gene TRBJ2-3, with D possibly matching TRBD1 (6 bases). Germline V gene data show CDR1 as MGHRA and CDR2 as YSYEKL. The CDR3 runs to 14 residues. Trimming removed 2 bases from V and 1 base from J, with 7 bases in between. The CDR3 here is CASSQRTGTDTQYF. In DNA form, the CDR3 reads TGCGCCAGCAGCCAAAGGACAGGCACAGATACGCAGTATTTT.

The CDR3 nucleotides read TGTGCCGGAACTACCGGGGGGATGGGGGATTGGGAGACCCAGTACTTC. This encodes CAGTTGGMGDWETQYF. This chain uses TRBV7-9 with TRBJ2-5; 7 bases map to TRBD2. Germline lookup yields CDR1 SEHNR and CDR2 FQNEAQ (reference sequence). V was clipped by 11 bases and J by 5 bases; unmatched bases: 20. The CDR3 consists of 16 residues.

This CDR3 is CASRSSFITDTQYF. In DNA form, the CDR3 reads TGTGCCAGCAGGAGTTCGTTTATCACAGATACGCAGTATTTT. The chain joins TRBV6-5 to TRBJ2-3; unclear D gene. V was trimmed by 6 bases and J by 2 bases, leaving 12 bases between them. Germline V gene data show CDR1 as MNHEY and CDR2 as SVGAGI. The CDR3 has 14 residues.

The chain carries TRBV15 and TRBJ2-3; a possible D gene is TRBD2 (6 bases). Germline-derived CDR1 and CDR2 are LNHNV and YYDKDF (reference sequence). The CDR3 has 13 amino acids. The V end was cut by 6 bases, the J end by 5 bases, with 12 bases between. The CDR3 is CATSTSLRDTQYF. CDR3 bases: TGTGCCACCAGTACTAGCCTCAGAGATACGCAGTATTTT.